Sequencing of this T cell receptor beta chain was carried out in a study of Ad26.COV2.S vaccination and SARS-CoV-2 variants. Study summary: Into the muscle, Ad26.COV2.S was dosed once or twice, 56 days apart.

The assay was immunoSEQ multiplex PCR, and TCRdb's table has in-frame clones only and misses some. The sample includes 350,000 to 450,000 clones, 80% to 90% of them seen just once. The treatment here: roughly 20 received Ad26.COV2.S at low or high dose, single or two shots; a few received placebo; per-sample allocation not given. Sample collection was performed on day 63 after the first vaccine or placebo injection. Germline V lookup: CDR1 SGHDT, CDR2 YYEEEE. The CDR3 covers 18 residues. Trimming pared 2 bases from V and 11 bases from J, leaving 28 bases between. The material was peripheral blood, obtained in a trial of Ad26.COV2.S vaccine versus placebo. This receptor was identified in a person aged 18-65 years who received the Ad26.COV2.S COVID-19 vaccine or a placebo. This sequence joins TRBV5-6 and TRBJ1-4; TRBD1 might be the D (5 bases). The CDR3 reads CASSFINGDSTLRGKLFF. The CDR3 region has the DNA TGTGCCAGCAGCTTTATTAACGGTGATTCCACCCTAAGGGGCAAACTGTTTTTT.